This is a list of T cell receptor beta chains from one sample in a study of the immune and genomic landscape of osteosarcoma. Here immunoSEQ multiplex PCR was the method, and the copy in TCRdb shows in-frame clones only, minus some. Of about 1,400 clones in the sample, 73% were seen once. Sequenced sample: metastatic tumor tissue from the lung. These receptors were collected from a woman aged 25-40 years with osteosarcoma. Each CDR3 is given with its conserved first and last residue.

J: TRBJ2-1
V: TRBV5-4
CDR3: CASSLWGGLINEQFF

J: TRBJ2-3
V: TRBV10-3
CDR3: CAISDNRGGTDTQYF

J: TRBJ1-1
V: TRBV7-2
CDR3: CASSFANTEAFF

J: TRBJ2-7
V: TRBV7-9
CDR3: CASSALGGLAESYEQYF

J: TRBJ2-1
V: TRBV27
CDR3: CASSGVKPYNEQFF

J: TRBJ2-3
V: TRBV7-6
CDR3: CASSLAETEGRDTQYF

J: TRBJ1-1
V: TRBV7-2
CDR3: CASSFDRSEAFF

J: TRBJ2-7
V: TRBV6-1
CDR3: CASVLRDGLYEQYF

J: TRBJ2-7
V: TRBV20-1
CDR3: CSARYEEQYF

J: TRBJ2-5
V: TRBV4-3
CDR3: CASSQASAVGETQYF

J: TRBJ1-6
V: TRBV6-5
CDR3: CASRPTGVSSPLHF

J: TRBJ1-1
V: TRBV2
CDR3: CASSGEGNTEAFF

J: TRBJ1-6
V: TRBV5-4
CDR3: CASSSRGIGYNSPLHF

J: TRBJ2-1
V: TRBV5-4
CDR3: CASSPDRGHNEQFF

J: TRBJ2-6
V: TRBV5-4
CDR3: CASSSGGAGANVLTF

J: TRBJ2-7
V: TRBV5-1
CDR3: CASSPAGPHYEQYF

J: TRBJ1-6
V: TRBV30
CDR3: CAWRSWGDSPLHF

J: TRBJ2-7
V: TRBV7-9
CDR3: CASSLIAPKAGEQYF

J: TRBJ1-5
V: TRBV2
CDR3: CASSEMNRVSQPQHF

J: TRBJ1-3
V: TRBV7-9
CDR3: CASSYVGSGNTIYF

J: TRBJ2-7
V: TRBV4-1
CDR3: CASSLTGVGTNEQYF

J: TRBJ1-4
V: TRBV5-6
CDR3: CASRSGQGARELFF

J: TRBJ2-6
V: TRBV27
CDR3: CASSLLVSGANVLTF

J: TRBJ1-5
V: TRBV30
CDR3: CAWSVRDRDGQPQHF

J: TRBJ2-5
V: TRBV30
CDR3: CASMVVGTQYF

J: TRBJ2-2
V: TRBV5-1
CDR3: CASSLKPYPNTGELFF

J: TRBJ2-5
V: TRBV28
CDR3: CASRGSYYQETQYF

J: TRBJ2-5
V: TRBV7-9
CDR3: CASSLSSGDGTGVTQYF